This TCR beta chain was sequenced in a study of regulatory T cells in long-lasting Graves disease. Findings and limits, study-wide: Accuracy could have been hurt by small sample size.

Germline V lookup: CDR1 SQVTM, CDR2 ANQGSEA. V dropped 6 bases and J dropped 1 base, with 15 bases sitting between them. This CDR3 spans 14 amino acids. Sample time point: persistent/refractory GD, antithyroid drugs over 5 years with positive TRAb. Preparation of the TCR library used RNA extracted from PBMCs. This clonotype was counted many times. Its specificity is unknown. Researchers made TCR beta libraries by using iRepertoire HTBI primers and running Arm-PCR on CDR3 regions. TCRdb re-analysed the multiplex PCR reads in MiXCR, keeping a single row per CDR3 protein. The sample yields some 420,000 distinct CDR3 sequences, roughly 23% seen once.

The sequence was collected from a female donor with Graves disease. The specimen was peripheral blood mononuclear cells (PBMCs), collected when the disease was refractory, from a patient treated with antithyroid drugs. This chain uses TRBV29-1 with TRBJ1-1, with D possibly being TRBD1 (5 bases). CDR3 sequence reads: CSVDRDRRNTEAFF. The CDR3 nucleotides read TGCAGCGTGGATAGGGACCGGAGGAACACTGAAGCTTTCTTT.